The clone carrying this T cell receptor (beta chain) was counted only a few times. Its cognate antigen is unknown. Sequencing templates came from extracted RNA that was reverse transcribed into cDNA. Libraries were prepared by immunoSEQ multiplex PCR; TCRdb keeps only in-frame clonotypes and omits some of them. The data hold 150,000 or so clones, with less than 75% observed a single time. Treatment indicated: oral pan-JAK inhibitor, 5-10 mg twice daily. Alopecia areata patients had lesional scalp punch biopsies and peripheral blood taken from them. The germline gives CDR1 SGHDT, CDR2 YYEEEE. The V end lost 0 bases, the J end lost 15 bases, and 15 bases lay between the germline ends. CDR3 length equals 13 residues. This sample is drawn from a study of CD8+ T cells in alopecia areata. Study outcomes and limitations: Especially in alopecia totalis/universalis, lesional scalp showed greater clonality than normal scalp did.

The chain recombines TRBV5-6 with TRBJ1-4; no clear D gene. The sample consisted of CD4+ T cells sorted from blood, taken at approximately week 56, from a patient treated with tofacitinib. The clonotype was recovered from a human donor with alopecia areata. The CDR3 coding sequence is TGTGCCAGCAGCTTGGAAGGAACTCTAGTGGTGTTTTTT. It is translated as CASSLEGTLVVFF.